The table lists the clone carrying this T cell receptor (beta chain) with many counts. No antigen is known for it. This entry is derived from a study of response to subunit inactivated influenza vaccine. Regarding the study as a whole: With each seasonal influenza vaccination, the authors suggested, few new T cells are recruited.

TCRdb re-called the RT-PCR reads with MiXCR, one entry per CDR3 protein. Among 650,000 or so distinct CDR3 sequences listed, less than 15% were seen once. The CDR3 consists of 12 residues. Germline CDR1 and CDR2: KGHSH and LQKENI. V was shortened by 3 bases and J by 5 bases, with 8 bases between the two germline ends. The sequencing used PBMCs from blood, collected 14 days before vaccination. The chain combines TRBV18 with TRBJ2-7; D perhaps matches TRBD2 (5 bases). The receptor was isolated from a middle-aged man who received an inactivated influenza vaccine. The DNA for the CDR3 is TGTGCCAGCTCACCGATGAGGGACGAGCAGTACTTC. Its protein product is CASSPMRDEQYF.